The 3 T cell receptor beta chains given below trace back to one sample, sequenced in a study of T cell repertoires in cytomegalovirus infection. What these receptors recognize is not known. Via MiXCR, TCRdb re-called the reads, giving one row per CDR3 protein. This sample yields some 200,000 distinct CDR3 sequences, of which approximately 40% are seen a single time; about 60% belongs to the top ten. The input for sequencing was CD8+ T cells from cultured PBMCs, taken from culture after CMV antigen stimulation. These receptors all come from a human donor in good health (CMV status not recorded). Some clones in this sample may be carry-over from other donors' samples.

V usage is TRBV28 and J usage is TRBJ2-1, with unresolved D. Germline-derived CDR1 and CDR2 are MDHEN and SYDVKM. Trimming removed 5 bases from V and 0 bases from J, with 14 bases in between. There are 16 residues in the CDR3. The CDR3 DNA reads as TGTGCCAGCAGTCCCCTGGTCAGCGACTCCTACAATGAGCAGTTCTTC. This encodes CASSPLVSDSYNEQFF.

The DNA of the CDR3 is TGCAGCGTTGTTGGGAGGGCCGGGGAGCTGTTTTTT. Its translation: CSVVGRAGELFF. The gene calls are TRBV29-1 and TRBJ2-2; 7 bases map to TRBD2. J gave up 6 bases and V 4 bases, and 2 bases lay outside the gene matches. CDR1 is SQVTM, CDR2 ANQGSEA, per germline. This CDR3 region has 12 residues.

This clonotype appeared once. V and J are TRBV27 and TRBJ2-3; 10 nucleotides agree with TRBD2. Germline V gives CDR1 MNHEY, CDR2 SMNVEV (reference sequence). The CDR3 spans 18 residues. V shed 4 bases, J shed 0 bases, and the junction held 10 bases outside the gene matches. The CDR3 sequence is CASSSRIPSGGSTDTQYF. CDR3 DNA sequence: TGTGCCAGCAGTTCCCGAATTCCTAGCGGGGGTAGCACAGATACGCAGTATTTT.